These T cell receptor beta chains were read from a single sample in a study of blood T cell repertoires in COVID-19. Produced via immunoSEQ multiplex PCR; TCRdb's table is partial and in-frame only. Among approximately 270,000 clones listed, about 86% were seen once. Sequenced material: peripheral blood. Every receptor here comes from a person between 70 and 80 years old with COVID-19, enrolled during active disease. CDR3s include the opening cysteine and the closing phenylalanine or tryptophan. Fields, in order: J gene, D gene, V gene, clone size, CDR3 protein, CDR3 DNA. D genes are given only for firm matches. Size values are once, few and many counts, or a class for expanded clones, and some rows have none.

j_gene: TRBJ2-3; d_gene: -; v_gene: TRBV18; abundance: -; CDR3aa: CASSPEARFNTQYF; CDR3nt: TGTGCCAGCTCACCAGAGGCCCGTTTCAATACGCAGTATTTT
j_gene: TRBJ1-1; d_gene: -; v_gene: TRBV27; abundance: -; CDR3aa: CASSFSRVNTEAFF; CDR3nt: TGTGCCAGCAGTTTTAGCAGGGTGAACACTGAAGCTTTCTTT
j_gene: TRBJ2-5; d_gene: TRBD2; v_gene: TRBV9; abundance: -; CDR3aa: CASSANSGRAWETQYF; CDR3nt: TGTGCCAGCAGCGCGAATAGCGGGAGGGCCTGGGAGACCCAGTACTTC
j_gene: TRBJ1-5; d_gene: TRBD1; v_gene: TRBV18; abundance: -; CDR3aa: CASSLGQVGVNQPQHF; CDR3nt: TGTGCCAGCTCACTCGGACAGGTCGGGGTCAATCAGCCCCAGCATTTT
j_gene: TRBJ2-5; d_gene: -; v_gene: TRBV16; abundance: -; CDR3aa: CASTQRQETYQETQYF; CDR3nt: TGTGCCAGCACCCAGAGACAGGAGACCTACCAAGAGACCCAGTACTTC
j_gene: TRBJ1-4; d_gene: TRBD1; v_gene: TRBV6-6; abundance: once; CDR3aa: CASSSWDRDEGLFF; CDR3nt: TGTGCCAGCAGTTCATGGGACAGGGACGAGGGACTGTTTTTT
j_gene: TRBJ1-6; d_gene: TRBD1; v_gene: TRBV5-4; abundance: -; CDR3aa: CASSYRGYNSPLHF; CDR3nt: TGTGCCAGCAGCTACAGGGGGTACAATTCACCCCTCCACTTT
j_gene: TRBJ2-1; d_gene: TRBD2; v_gene: TRBV28; abundance: -; CDR3aa: CASSRRLAGDNEQFF; CDR3nt: TGTGCCAGCAGCCGTAGACTAGCGGGGGACAATGAGCAGTTCTTC
j_gene: TRBJ2-1; d_gene: TRBD1; v_gene: TRBV4-3; abundance: few; CDR3aa: CASSQNRDRFYNEQFF; CDR3nt: TGCGCCAGCAGCCAGAACCGGGACAGGTTCTACAATGAGCAGTTCTTC
j_gene: TRBJ2-5; d_gene: TRBD1; v_gene: TRBV24-1; abundance: -; CDR3aa: CATSDSGTGQETQYF; CDR3nt: TGTGCCACCAGTGACTCTGGGACAGGGCAAGAGACCCAGTACTTC
j_gene: TRBJ2-7; d_gene: TRBD1; v_gene: TRBV6-5; abundance: few; CDR3aa: CASSTGGTVRHEQYF; CDR3nt: TGTGCCAGCAGTACGGGTGGGACAGTCCGCCACGAGCAGTACTTC
j_gene: TRBJ1-2; d_gene: -; v_gene: TRBV9; abundance: -; CDR3aa: CASSVDYRGHYGYTF; CDR3nt: TGTGCCAGCAGCGTAGACTATCGGGGTCACTATGGCTACACCTTC
j_gene: TRBJ2-1; d_gene: TRBD2; v_gene: TRBV29-1; abundance: -; CDR3aa: CSGTPGLAAYNEQFF; CDR3nt: TGCAGCGGTACCCCGGGACTAGCGGCATACAATGAGCAGTTCTTC
j_gene: TRBJ1-3; d_gene: TRBD1; v_gene: TRBV2; abundance: -; CDR3aa: CASKTGSSGNTIYF; CDR3nt: TGTGCCAGCAAGACAGGGAGCTCTGGAAACACCATATATTTT
j_gene: TRBJ2-2; d_gene: -; v_gene: TRBV6-1; abundance: -; CDR3aa: CASSERGFGELFF; CDR3nt: TGTGCCAGCAGTGAGCGAGGGTTCGGGGAGCTGTTTTTT
j_gene: TRBJ1-2; d_gene: TRBD1; v_gene: TRBV18; abundance: -; CDR3aa: CASSPKGQGSPGYTF; CDR3nt: TGTGCCAGCTCACCGAAGGGACAGGGCTCTCCTGGCTACACCTTC
j_gene: TRBJ1-4; d_gene: -; v_gene: TRBV5-8; abundance: -; CDR3aa: CASSFQQTSTNEKLFF; CDR3nt: TGTGCCAGCAGCTTCCAGCAGACATCAACTAATGAAAAACTGTTTTTT
j_gene: TRBJ2-7; d_gene: -; v_gene: TRBV9; abundance: -; CDR3aa: CASSVTGSFYEQYF; CDR3nt: TGTGCCAGCAGCGTAACAGGCTCCTTCTACGAGCAGTACTTC
j_gene: TRBJ1-3; d_gene: -; v_gene: TRBV19; abundance: -; CDR3aa: CASRGTPFSGNTIYF; CDR3nt: TGTGCCAGTAGAGGGACACCCTTTTCTGGAAACACCATATATTTT
j_gene: TRBJ2-7; d_gene: -; v_gene: TRBV7-2; abundance: many; CDR3aa: CASSLSSGSNLEQYF; CDR3nt: TGTGCCAGCAGCTTAAGCTCGGGGTCGAACCTCGAGCAGTACTTC
j_gene: TRBJ2-7; d_gene: TRBD2; v_gene: TRBV4-1; abundance: -; CDR3aa: CASSLQTSGGSYEQYF; CDR3nt: TGCGCCAGCAGCCTCCAGACTAGCGGGGGGTCCTACGAGCAGTACTTC
j_gene: TRBJ2-2; d_gene: TRBD2; v_gene: TRBV5-1; abundance: -; CDR3aa: CASRPGTSGSRIGELFF; CDR3nt: TGCGCCAGCCGCCCAGGGACTAGCGGGAGTAGGATCGGGGAGCTGTTTTTT
j_gene: TRBJ1-1; d_gene: TRBD1; v_gene: TRBV7-9; abundance: -; CDR3aa: CASSNDRDRQAFF; CDR3nt: TGTGCCAGCAGCAACGACCGGGACAGACAAGCTTTCTTT
j_gene: TRBJ2-7; d_gene: TRBD1; v_gene: TRBV6-5; abundance: -; CDR3aa: CASSYSEGQDEQYF; CDR3nt: TGTGCCAGCAGTTACTCGGAGGGACAGGACGAGCAGTACTTC
j_gene: TRBJ1-2; d_gene: TRBD1; v_gene: TRBV19; abundance: -; CDR3aa: CASSEGAYDYGYTF; CDR3nt: TGTGCCAGTTCGGAGGGGGCGTACGACTATGGCTACACCTTC
j_gene: TRBJ2-5; d_gene: TRBD2; v_gene: TRBV4-3; abundance: -; CDR3aa: CASSQAGGRAETQYF; CDR3nt: TGCGCCAGCAGCCAGGCCGGGGGGAGGGCGGAGACCCAGTACTTC
j_gene: TRBJ2-1; d_gene: -; v_gene: TRBV14; abundance: -; CDR3aa: CASSQEQGSYNEQFF; CDR3nt: TGTGCCAGCAGCCAAGAGCAGGGGTCCTACAATGAGCAGTTCTTC
j_gene: TRBJ1-1; d_gene: TRBD1; v_gene: TRBV7-2; abundance: -; CDR3aa: CASSLSGQGGTEAFF; CDR3nt: TGTGCCAGCAGCCTCAGCGGACAGGGGGGGACTGAAGCTTTCTTT
j_gene: TRBJ2-5; d_gene: TRBD1; v_gene: TRBV19; abundance: once; CDR3aa: CASSLPGDRGRETQYF; CDR3nt: TGTGCCAGTAGTCTCCCAGGGGACAGGGGCCGGGAGACCCAGTACTTC
j_gene: TRBJ1-5; d_gene: -; v_gene: TRBV5-4; abundance: -; CDR3aa: CASSSAGTPGPQHF; CDR3nt: TGTGCCAGCAGCTCAGCCGGGACACCGGGGCCCCAGCATTTT
j_gene: TRBJ2-1; d_gene: TRBD1; v_gene: TRBV5-1; abundance: -; CDR3aa: CASSFADRLYNEQFF; CDR3nt: TGCGCCAGCAGCTTTGCGGACAGGCTATACAATGAGCAGTTCTTC
j_gene: TRBJ2-7; d_gene: TRBD2; v_gene: TRBV2; abundance: -; CDR3aa: CASAAGGRNEQYF; CDR3nt: TGTGCCAGCGCAGCGGGAGGGAGGAACGAGCAGTACTTC
j_gene: TRBJ2-2; d_gene: TRBD1; v_gene: TRBV28; abundance: -; CDR3aa: CASSTGTVYAGELFF; CDR3nt: TGTGCCAGCAGCACCGGGACAGTTTATGCCGGGGAGCTGTTTTTT
j_gene: TRBJ2-6; d_gene: -; v_gene: TRBV18; abundance: -; CDR3aa: CASSPPGGGSGANVLTF; CDR3nt: TGTGCCAGCTCACCCCCCGGGGGTGGCTCTGGGGCCAACGTCCTGACTTTC
j_gene: TRBJ2-3; d_gene: TRBD2; v_gene: TRBV6-5; abundance: few; CDR3aa: CASRGGSDTQYF; CDR3nt: TGTGCCAGCAGGGGGGGGTCAGATACGCAGTATTTT
j_gene: TRBJ2-7; d_gene: -; v_gene: TRBV4-3; abundance: -; CDR3aa: CASSLEAPPNYEQYF; CDR3nt: TGCGCCAGCAGCCTCGAGGCTCCCCCTAACTACGAGCAGTACTTC
j_gene: TRBJ1-1; d_gene: -; v_gene: TRBV4-3; abundance: -; CDR3aa: CASSQEAGGLNTEAFF; CDR3nt: TGCGCCAGCAGCCAAGAGGCGGGGGGGCTGAACACTGAAGCTTTCTTT
j_gene: TRBJ1-1; d_gene: -; v_gene: TRBV2; abundance: -; CDR3aa: CASSEGYRPGDTEAFF; CDR3nt: TGTGCCAGCAGTGAAGGATACAGGCCTGGGGACACTGAAGCTTTCTTT
j_gene: TRBJ2-3; d_gene: -; v_gene: TRBV7-2; abundance: few; CDR3aa: CASSFRGGSGSDTQYF; CDR3nt: TGTGCCAGCAGCTTCCGTGGAGGCAGTGGGTCAGATACGCAGTATTTT
j_gene: TRBJ2-2; d_gene: -; v_gene: TRBV3-1/TRBV3-2; abundance: -; CDR3aa: CASSPGFQNTGELFF; CDR3nt: TGTGCCAGCAGCCCGGGATTTCAGAACACCGGGGAGCTGTTTTTT
j_gene: TRBJ1-2; d_gene: TRBD1; v_gene: TRBV19; abundance: once; CDR3aa: CASSTDRGLGYTF; CDR3nt: TGTGCCAGTAGTACAGACAGGGGGCTTGGCTACACCTTC
j_gene: TRBJ1-2; d_gene: TRBD1; v_gene: TRBV10-3; abundance: -; CDR3aa: CAIRDSGAQGGYGYTF; CDR3nt: TGTGCCATCAGGGACTCCGGGGCACAGGGGGGCTATGGCTACACCTTC
j_gene: TRBJ2-3; d_gene: TRBD2; v_gene: TRBV11-2; abundance: -; CDR3aa: CASSLYSGGAADTQYF; CDR3nt: TGTGCCAGCAGCCTGTATAGCGGGGGGGCTGCAGATACGCAGTATTTT
j_gene: TRBJ2-2; d_gene: -; v_gene: TRBV6-6; abundance: -; CDR3aa: CASSYPFSGNTGELFF; CDR3nt: TGTGCCAGCAGTTACCCGTTCAGCGGGAACACCGGGGAGCTGTTTTTT